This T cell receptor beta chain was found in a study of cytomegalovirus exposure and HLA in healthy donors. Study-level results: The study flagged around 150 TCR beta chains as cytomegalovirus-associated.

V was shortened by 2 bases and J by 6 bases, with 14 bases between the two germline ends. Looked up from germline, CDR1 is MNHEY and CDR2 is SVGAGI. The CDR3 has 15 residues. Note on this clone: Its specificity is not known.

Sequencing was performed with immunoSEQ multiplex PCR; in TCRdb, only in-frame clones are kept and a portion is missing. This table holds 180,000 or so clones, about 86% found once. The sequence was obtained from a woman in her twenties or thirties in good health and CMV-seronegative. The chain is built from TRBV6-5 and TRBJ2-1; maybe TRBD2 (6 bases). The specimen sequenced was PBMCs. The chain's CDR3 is CASSYPSGGINEQFF. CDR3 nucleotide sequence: TGTGCCAGCAGTTACCCCTCCGGGGGTATCAATGAGCAGTTCTTC.